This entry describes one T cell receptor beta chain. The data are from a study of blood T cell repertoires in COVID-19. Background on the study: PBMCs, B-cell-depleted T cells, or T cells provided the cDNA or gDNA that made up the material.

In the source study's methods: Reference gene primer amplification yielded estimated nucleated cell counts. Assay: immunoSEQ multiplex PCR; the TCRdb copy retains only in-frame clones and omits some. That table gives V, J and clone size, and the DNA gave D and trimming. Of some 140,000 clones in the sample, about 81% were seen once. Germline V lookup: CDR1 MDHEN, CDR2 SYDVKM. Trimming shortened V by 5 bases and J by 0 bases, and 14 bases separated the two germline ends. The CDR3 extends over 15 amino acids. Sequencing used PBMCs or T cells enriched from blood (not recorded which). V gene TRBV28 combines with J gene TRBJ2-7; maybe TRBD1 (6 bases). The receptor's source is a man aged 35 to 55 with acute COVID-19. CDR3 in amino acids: CASSLDRPSSYEQYF. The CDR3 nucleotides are TGTGCCAGCAGTCTAGACAGGCCGAGCTCCTACGAGCAGTACTTC.